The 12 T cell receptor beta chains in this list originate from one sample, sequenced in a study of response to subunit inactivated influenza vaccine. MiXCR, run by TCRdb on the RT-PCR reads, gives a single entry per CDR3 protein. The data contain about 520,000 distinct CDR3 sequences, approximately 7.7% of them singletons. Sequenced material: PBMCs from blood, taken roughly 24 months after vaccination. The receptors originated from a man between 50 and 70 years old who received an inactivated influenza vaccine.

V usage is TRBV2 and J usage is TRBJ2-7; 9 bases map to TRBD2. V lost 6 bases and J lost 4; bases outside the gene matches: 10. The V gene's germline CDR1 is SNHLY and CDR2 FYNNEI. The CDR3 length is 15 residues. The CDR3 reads CASRPDSGSSYEQYF. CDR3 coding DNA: TGTGCCAGCAGACCCGATAGCGGGAGTAGTTACGAGCAGTACTTC.

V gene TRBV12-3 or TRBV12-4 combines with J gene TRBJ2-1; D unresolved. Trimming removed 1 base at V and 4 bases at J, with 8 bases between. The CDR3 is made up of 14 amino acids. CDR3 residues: CASSLGLIYNEQFF. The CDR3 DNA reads TGTGCCAGCAGTTTAGGACTTATTTACAATGAGCAGTTCTTC.

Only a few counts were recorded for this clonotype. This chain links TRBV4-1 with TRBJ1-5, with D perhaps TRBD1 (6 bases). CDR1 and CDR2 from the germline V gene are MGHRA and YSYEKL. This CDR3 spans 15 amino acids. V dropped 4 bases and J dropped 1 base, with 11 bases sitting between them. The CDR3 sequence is CASSPTGFSNQPQHF. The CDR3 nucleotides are TGCGCCAGCAGCCCTACAGGGTTCAGCAATCAGCCCCAGCATTTT.

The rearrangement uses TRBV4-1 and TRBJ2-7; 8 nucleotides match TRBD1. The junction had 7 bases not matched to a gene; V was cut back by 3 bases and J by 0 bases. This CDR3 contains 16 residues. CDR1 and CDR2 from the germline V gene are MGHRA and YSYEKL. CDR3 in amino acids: CASSHLTGARSYEQYF. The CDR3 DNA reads TGCGCCAGCAGCCACCTGACAGGGGCCCGCTCCTACGAGCAGTACTTC.

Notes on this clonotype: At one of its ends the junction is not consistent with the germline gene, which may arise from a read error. The CDR3 loop is CASSSDSLNSYIEQFF. In DNA form, the CDR3 reads TGTGCCAGCAGTTCTGACAGTTTGAATTCCTACATTGAGCAGTTCTTC. The chain uses TRBV6-2 or TRBV6-3 and TRBJ2-1; a possible D gene is TRBD1 (5 bases). CDR1 is MNHEY, CDR2 SVGEGT, per germline. This CDR3 spans 16 amino acids.

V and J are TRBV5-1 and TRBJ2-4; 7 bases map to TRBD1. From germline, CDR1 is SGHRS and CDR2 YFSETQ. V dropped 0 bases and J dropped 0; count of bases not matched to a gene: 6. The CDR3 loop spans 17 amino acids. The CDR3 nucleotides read TGCGCCAGCAGCTTGGGACGGGACAGATTAGCCAAAAACATTCAGTACTTC. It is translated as CASSLGRDRLAKNIQYF.

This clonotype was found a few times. CDR3 DNA sequence: TGTGCCAGCAGCGCCGGACAGGTCACCGGGGAGCTGTTTTTT. Its translation is CASSAGQVTGELFF. The chain has TRBV9 and TRBJ2-2; 7 positions agree with TRBD1. The J segment lost 4 bases and the V segment lost 3 bases, leaving 3 bases of the junction unmatched. This CDR3 is built from 14 residues. The V gene's germline CDR1 is SGDLS and CDR2 YYNGEE.

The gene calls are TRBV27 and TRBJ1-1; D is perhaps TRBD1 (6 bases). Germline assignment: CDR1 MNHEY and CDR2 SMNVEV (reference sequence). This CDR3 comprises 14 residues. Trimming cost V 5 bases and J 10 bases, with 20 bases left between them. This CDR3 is CASSPGGATARAFF. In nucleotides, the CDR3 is TGTGCCAGCAGTCCCGGGGGGGCCACCGCTCGAGCTTTCTTT.

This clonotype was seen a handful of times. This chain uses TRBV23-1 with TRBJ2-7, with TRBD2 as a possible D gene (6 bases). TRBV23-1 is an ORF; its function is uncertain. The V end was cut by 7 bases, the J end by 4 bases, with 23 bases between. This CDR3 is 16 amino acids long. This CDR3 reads CASTKTRGTSFYEQYF. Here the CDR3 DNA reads TGCGCCAGCACCAAAACCCGGGGGACCAGCTTTTACGAGCAGTACTTC.

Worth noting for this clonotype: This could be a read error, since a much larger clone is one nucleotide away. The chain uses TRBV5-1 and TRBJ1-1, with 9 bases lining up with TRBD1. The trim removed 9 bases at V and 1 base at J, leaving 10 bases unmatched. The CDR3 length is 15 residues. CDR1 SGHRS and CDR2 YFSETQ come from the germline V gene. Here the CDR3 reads CANRTMGQGNTEAFF. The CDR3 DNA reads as TGCGCCAACAGGACTATGGGACAGGGGAACACTGAAGCTTTCTTT.

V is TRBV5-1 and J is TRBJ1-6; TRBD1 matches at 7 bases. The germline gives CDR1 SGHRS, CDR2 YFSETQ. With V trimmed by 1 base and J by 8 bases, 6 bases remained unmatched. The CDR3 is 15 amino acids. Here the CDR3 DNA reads TGCGCCAGCAGCTTGTCCGGGACAGAAGATTCACCCCTCCACTTT. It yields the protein CASSLSGTEDSPLHF.

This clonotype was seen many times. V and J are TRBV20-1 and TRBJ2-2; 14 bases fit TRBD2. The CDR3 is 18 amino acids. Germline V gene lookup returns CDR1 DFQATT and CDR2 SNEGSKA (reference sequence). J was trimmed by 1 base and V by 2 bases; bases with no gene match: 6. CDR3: CSARSRLAGGLNTGELFF. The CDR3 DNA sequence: TGCAGTGCTAGAAGCCGACTAGCGGGGGGGCTGAACACCGGGGAGCTGTTTTTT.